This passage covers 14 T cell receptor beta chains from one sample sequenced in a study of cytomegalovirus exposure and HLA in healthy donors. The PCR made use of 60 Vbeta and 13 Jbeta primers. Repertoires were generated with immunoSEQ multiplex PCR, while TCRdb's copy carries only in-frame clones and drops some. The sample lists roughly 100,000 clones, about 75% occurring once. The sequenced sample was PBMCs. The receptors come from a middle-aged woman in good health and CMV-seronegative.

CDR3 DNA: TGCGCCAGCAGCGTGACTAGCGGGGGCGGAGAGACCCAGTACTTC. Protein sequence: CASSVTSGGGETQYF. The rearrangement links TRBV5-1 to TRBJ2-5; 12 bases align to TRBD2. The CDR3 is made up of 15 amino acids. CDR1 and CDR2 from the germline V gene are SGHRS and YFSETQ. V shed 4 bases and J 4 bases; nucleotides not matched to a gene: 5.

V gene TRBV27 combines with J gene TRBJ1-5; D uncertain. This CDR3 spans 14 amino acids. Germline-derived CDR1 and CDR2 are MNHEY and SMNVEV (reference sequence). V gave up 0 bases and J gave up 4 bases, with 7 bases separating them. The CDR3 DNA is TGTGCCAGCAGTTTATCCCAGGTTAATCAGCCCCAGCATTTT. Its translation: CASSLSQVNQPQHF.

The gene calls are TRBV10-3 and TRBJ2-7; TRBD1 is a possible D gene (6 bases). CDR1 is ENHRY and CDR2 is SYGVKD in the germline V gene. The CDR3 runs to 14 residues. Between the trimmed V and J ends, which lost 4 bases and 3 bases, there was a span of 13 bases. Written as DNA, the CDR3 is TGTGCCATCAGTGGAGGGACAAGCGACTACGAGCAGTACTTC. Protein: CAISGGTSDYEQYF.

This chain connects TRBV10-2 to TRBJ2-4; 7 nucleotides align to TRBD1. Germline values: CDR1 WSHSY, CDR2 SAAADI. This CDR3 has 13 residues. V lost 6 bases and J lost 5; bases outside the gene matches: 4. The CDR3 spells CASSLGTENIQYF. The CDR3 nucleotides are TGCGCCAGCAGCCTGGGGACAGAAAACATTCAGTACTTC.

This chain links TRBV6-1 with TRBJ2-7, with a possible D match to TRBD2 (5 bases). Germline CDR1 and CDR2: MNHNS and SASEGT. V lost 1 base, J lost 3 bases, and 10 bases lay in between. The CDR3 consists of 14 residues. This CDR3 is CASSEGVDYYEQYF. As DNA, the CDR3 is TGTGCCAGCAGTGAAGGGGTCGACTACTACGAGCAGTACTTC.

The rearrangement uses TRBV25-1 and TRBJ2-1, with 9 nucleotides matching TRBD2. This CDR3 contains 16 residues. Germline V gene sequence: CDR1 MGHDK, CDR2 SYGVNS. V trimming: 7 bases; J trimming: 2 bases; junction bases outside the gene matches: 9. The CDR3 DNA reads as TGTGCCAGCAAGTCCTGGCTAGCGGGGCCCTACAATGAGCAGTTCTTC. Protein sequence: CASKSWLAGPYNEQFF.

A single count supports this clone. In DNA form, the CDR3 reads TGTGCCAGCAGTCCGAAGAGGACAGTAGAAGCCAAAAACATTCAGTACTTC. Its translation: CASSPKRTVEAKNIQYF. V is TRBV28 and J is TRBJ2-4; D is possibly TRBD1 (6 bases). V gave up 5 bases and J gave up 0 bases, with 17 bases separating them. Germline CDR1 is MDHEN and CDR2 is SYDVKM. This CDR3 contains 17 residues. The variable domain in full, completed from reference TRBV28 and TRBJ2-4, reads DVKVTQSSRYLVKRTGEKVFLECVQDMDHENMFWYRQDPGLGLRLIYFSYDVKMKEKGDIPEGYSVSREKKERFSLILESASTNQTSMYLCASSPKRTVEAKNIQYFGAGTRLSVL.

This clone has only one observation. The chain employs TRBV6-6 and TRBJ1-5; 8 bases are a match to TRBD1. Germline V CDR1 and CDR2: MNHNY, SVGAGI (reference sequence). V shed 5 bases and J 4 bases; nucleotides not matched to a gene: 4. This CDR3 contains 14 residues. The CDR3 DNA reads as TGTGCCAGCAGTGGACAGGGCCGGAATCAGCCCCAGCATTTT. Residues: CASSGQGRNQPQHF.

The V gene is TRBV6-5, the J gene TRBJ1-2; the D is unclear. Trimming took 9 bases from V and 3 from J, leaving 20 bases between them. This CDR3 is built from 15 residues. Germline V gene data show CDR1 as MNHEY and CDR2 as SVGAGI. CDR3 bases: TGTGCCAGGGCGACCCCAGACGGGATATACTATGGCTACACCTTC. It codes for CARATPDGIYYGYTF.

A single count supports this clone. The rearrangement uses TRBV19 and TRBJ1-5, with D tentatively TRBD1 (5 bases). This CDR3 contains 16 residues. V lost 5 bases and J 0 bases, leaving 14 bases between the germline ends. Germline-derived CDR1 and CDR2 are LNHDA and SQIVND (reference sequence). CDR3 protein: CASSPETVYSNQPQHF. For the CDR3, the DNA is TGTGCCAGTAGTCCTGAGACAGTCTATAGCAATCAGCCCCAGCATTTT.

The V call is TRBV10-3, the J call TRBJ1-1, with a weak D call TRBD1 (6 bases). The V end lost 5 bases, the J end lost 4 bases, and 11 bases lay between the germline ends. Germline V gene data show CDR1 as ENHRY and CDR2 as SYGVKD. The CDR3 contains 13 residues. The CDR3 here is CAISRLRGTEAFF. CDR3 in DNA: TGTGCCATCAGTCGCCTCAGGGGCACTGAAGCTTTCTTT.

The gene calls are TRBV4-1 and TRBJ2-7; D possibly corresponds to TRBD2 (5 bases). Per germline, CDR1 MGHRA and CDR2 YSYEKL. The CDR3 has 15 residues. Trimming took off 3 bases at V and 2 bases at J, with 14 bases between the two ends. As DNA, the CDR3 is TGCGCCAGCAGCCAGAGCCTCGGAGCGGCCTACGAGCAGTACTTC. Its protein is CASSQSLGAAYEQYF.

The chain uses TRBV11-2 and TRBJ2-1; D not certain. Germline V gene lookup returns CDR1 SGHAT and CDR2 FQNNGV. Trimming stripped 5 bases from V and 5 bases from J, with 16 bases between. This CDR3 comprises 15 residues. Here the CDR3 DNA reads TGTGCCAGCAGCCTAAGTCTTTCCCTAAACAATGAGCAGTTCTTC. This sequence encodes CASSLSLSLNNEQFF.

The CDR3 coding sequence is TGTGCCACCCGCGGACAGAGAAATGAAAAACTGTTTTTT. Encoded protein: CATRGQRNEKLFF. This chain connects TRBV10-3 to TRBJ1-4; possible D gene TRBD1, 6 bases. Between the trimmed V and J ends, which lost 10 bases and 5 bases, there was a span of 14 bases. The CDR3 extends over 13 amino acids. The germline gives CDR1 ENHRY, CDR2 SYGVKD.